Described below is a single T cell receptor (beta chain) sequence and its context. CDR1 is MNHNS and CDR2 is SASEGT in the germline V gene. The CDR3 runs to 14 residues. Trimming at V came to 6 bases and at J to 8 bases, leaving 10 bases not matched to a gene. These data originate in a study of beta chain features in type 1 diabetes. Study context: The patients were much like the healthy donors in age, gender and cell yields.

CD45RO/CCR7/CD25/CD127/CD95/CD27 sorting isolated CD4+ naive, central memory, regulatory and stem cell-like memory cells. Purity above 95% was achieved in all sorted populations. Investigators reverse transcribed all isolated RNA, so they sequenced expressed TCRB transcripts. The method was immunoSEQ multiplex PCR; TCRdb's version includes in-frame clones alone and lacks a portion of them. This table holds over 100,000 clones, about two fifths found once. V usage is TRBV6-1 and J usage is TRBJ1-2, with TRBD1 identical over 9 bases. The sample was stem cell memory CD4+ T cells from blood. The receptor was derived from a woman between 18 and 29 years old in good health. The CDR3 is CASRTSGTGKGYTF. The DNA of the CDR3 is TGTGCCAGCAGAACCTCCGGGACAGGGAAGGGCTACACCTTC.